Shown below are 26 T cell receptor beta chains from a single sample sequenced in a study of OX40 agonist ivuxolimab in advanced cancers. Clones were read by immunoSEQ multiplex PCR, and TCRdb kept only the in-frame ones, dropping some. Of 76,000 or so clones in the sample, 86% were seen once. The sequencing used CD4+ or CD8+ T cells sorted from blood, collected in a trial of the OX40 agonist ivuxolimab. Every receptor here comes from an adult with an advanced solid tumor such as melanoma, head and neck, liver or kidney cancer.

V gene TRBV18 combines with J gene TRBJ1-6; weak D call: TRBD1 (5 bases). Germline assignment: CDR1 KGHSH and CDR2 LQKENI. Trimming pared 2 bases from V and 7 bases from J, leaving 15 bases between. The CDR3 covers 16 residues. This CDR3 is CASSPGSPGRNSPLHF. In nucleotides, the CDR3 is TGTGCCAGCTCACCAGGCAGCCCGGGGCGGAATTCACCCCTCCACTTT.

As DNA, the CDR3 is TGTGCCAGCAGCCCGGTCGGGACAGGGCAAAGTGAGCAGTACTTC. Protein sequence: CASSPVGTGQSEQYF. The J gene is TRBJ2-7, the V gene TRBV7-3; 9 bases fit TRBD1. V gave up 5 bases and J gave up 7 bases; unmatched junction bases: 12. The CDR3 extends over 15 amino acids. CDR1 SGHTA and CDR2 FQGTGA come from the germline V gene.

Only a few counts were recorded for this clone. This chain connects TRBV7-9 to TRBJ1-5; D gene unclear. V was pared by 6 bases and J by 5 bases, with 8 bases between. The CDR3 extends over 12 amino acids. Germline-derived CDR1 and CDR2 are SEHNR and FQNEAQ (reference sequence). The CDR3 DNA is TGTGCCAGCAGTAGGGCTGATCAGCCCCAGCATTTT. The encoded protein is CASSRADQPQHF.

The chain joins TRBV13 to TRBJ1-1, with no clear D. V gave up 5 bases and J gave up 5 bases, with 12 bases separating them. The germline V gene has CDR1 PRHDT and CDR2 FYEKMQ (reference sequence). The length of the CDR3 is 13 residues. The CDR3 region is CASSPHRGTEAFF. The CDR3 DNA reads as TGTGCCAGCAGCCCCCACAGAGGGACTGAAGCTTTCTTT. The whole variable domain, remainder taken from reference TRBV13 and TRBJ1-1, is AAGVIQSPRHLIKEKRETATLKCYPIPRHDTVYWYQQGPGQDPQFLISFYEKMQSDKGSIPDRFSAQQFSDYHSELNMSSLELGDSALYFCASSPHRGTEAFFGQGTRLTVV.

The rearrangement joins TRBV15 to TRBJ1-1; D possibly corresponds to TRBD1 (5 bases). The CDR3 consists of 12 residues. V shed 3 bases and J shed 8 bases, with 10 bases lying between them. Germline CDR1 reads LNHNV; CDR2 reads YYDKDF (reference sequence). CDR3 nucleotides: TGTGCCACCAGCAGGATGACAGAAGAAGCTTTCTTT. This codes for CATSRMTEEAFF.

V usage is TRBV7-2 and J usage is TRBJ1-1; a weak D match, TRBD1 (6 bases). Germline V gene data show CDR1 as SGHTA and CDR2 as FQGNSA. The CDR3 is 18 residues long. V lost 3 bases and J lost 3, with 23 bases in between. CDR3 sequence reads: CASSLSYGDIIRDTEAFF. CDR3 DNA: TGTGCCAGCAGCTTGTCGTATGGGGACATCATCAGGGACACTGAAGCTTTCTTT. The complete variable domain, with remaining parts taken from reference TRBV7-2 and TRBJ1-1, reads GAGVSQSPSNKVTEKGKDVELRCDPISGHTALYWYRQSLGQGLEFLIYFQGNSAPDKSGLPSDRFSAERTGGSVSTLTIQRTQQEDSAVYLCASSLSYGDIIRDTEAFFGQGTRLTVV.

This rearrangement joins TRBV6-5 to TRBJ1-4, with a weak D call TRBD1 (5 bases). The CDR3 extends over 15 amino acids. CDR1 and CDR2 (germline): MNHEY, SVGAGI. The V gene lost 0 bases and the J gene lost 8 bases, with 13 bases spanning the gap. CDR3 residues: CASSYSKGPGEKLFF. CDR3 nucleotide sequence: TGTGCCAGCAGTTACTCGAAGGGGCCGGGGGAAAAACTGTTTTTT.

The CDR3 sequence: CASSSLRRGNTEAFF. The CDR3 nucleotides read TGTGCCAGCAGTTCCCTTCGCAGGGGGAACACTGAAGCTTTCTTT. J is TRBJ1-1 and V is TRBV6-5; perhaps TRBD1 as D (6 bases). CDR3 length equals 15 residues. V gave up 4 bases and J gave up 1 base, with 13 bases separating them. Germline CDR1 is MNHEY and CDR2 is SVGAGI.

This clone was detected a few times. V gene TRBV25-1 combines with J gene TRBJ2-7; 10 bases agree with TRBD1. V gave up 4 bases and J gave up 0 bases; unmatched junction bases: 6. Germline V lookup: CDR1 MGHDK, CDR2 SYGVNS. This CDR3 is 16 amino acids long. CDR3 nucleotides: TGTGCCAGCAGTGCGGCCGGGACAGGGGTCTCCTACGAGCAGTACTTC. Translated: CASSAAGTGVSYEQYF.

V and J are TRBV5-1 and TRBJ2-1; 12 bases map to TRBD1. The V gene end was trimmed by 4 bases and the J gene end by 9 bases; junction bases not matched to a gene: 11. The CDR3 contains 16 residues. The germline V gene has CDR1 SGHRS and CDR2 YFSETQ. The CDR3 DNA reads as TGCGCCAGCAGCCCCGGGACAGGGGGCCCTACACTTGAGCAGTTCTTC. This sequence encodes CASSPGTGGPTLEQFF.

The gene calls are TRBV2 and TRBJ1-2; D call uncertain. Germline V gene sequence: CDR1 SNHLY, CDR2 FYNNEI. The CDR3 spans 12 residues. V was shortened by 4 bases and J by 8 bases, with 11 bases between the two germline ends. Here the CDR3 DNA reads TGTGCCAGCAGTGTGCTAGGAGGGGGCTACACCTTC. Amino acids: CASSVLGGGYTF.

This chain joins TRBV7-6 and TRBJ1-3; possible D gene TRBD1, 6 bases. This CDR3 is built from 15 residues. Germline values: CDR1 SGHVS, CDR2 FNYEAQ. V dropped 1 base and J dropped 2 bases, with 9 bases sitting between them. As DNA, the CDR3 is TGTGCCAGCAGCTTAGAGCCAGGGGCTGGAAACACCATATATTTT. Amino acids: CASSLEPGAGNTIYF.

The chain uses TRBV5-5 and TRBJ2-2, with D possibly TRBD1 on 7 matching bases. V was shortened by 0 bases and J by 3 bases, with 12 bases between the two germline ends. Germline V gene lookup returns CDR1 SGHKS and CDR2 YYEKEE (reference sequence). The CDR3 is made up of 16 amino acids. CDR3 amino acids: CASSLEARGDTGELFF. CDR3 DNA sequence: TGTGCCAGCAGCTTGGAGGCCAGGGGGGACACCGGGGAGCTGTTTTTT.

The genes are TRBV18 and TRBJ2-7, with 7 bases fitting TRBD1. The CDR3 extends over 15 amino acids. The germline gives CDR1 KGHSH, CDR2 LQKENI. Trimming took 0 bases from V and 2 from J; bases not matched to a gene: 4. The CDR3 loop is CASSPPTGDPYEQYF. In DNA, the CDR3 is TGTGCCAGCTCACCACCTACAGGGGACCCCTACGAGCAGTACTTC.

The CDR3 DNA reads TGTGCCAGCAGCGTAGGACAGGGGAGAGGGACCGGGGAGCTGTTTTTT. Amino acid sequence: CASSVGQGRGTGELFF. The V gene is TRBV9, the J gene TRBJ2-2; the match to TRBD1 covers 8 bases. Germline V gene sequence: CDR1 SGDLS, CDR2 YYNGEE. The CDR3 length is 16 residues. V lost 0 bases and J lost 5; bases outside the gene matches: 6.

This chain links TRBV19 with TRBJ2-1; D is unclear. V was cut by 7 bases and J by 5 bases, with 12 bases left in between. Germline V CDR1 and CDR2: LNHDA, SQIVND (reference sequence). The CDR3 is 13 amino acids. CDR3 sequence: CASTITRDNEQFF. CDR3 bases: TGTGCCAGTACCATAACCCGGGACAATGAGCAGTTCTTC.

This clone was seen only once. The chain joins TRBV11-2 to TRBJ2-5, with D possibly being TRBD1 (6 bases). CDR1 and CDR2 from the germline V gene are SGHAT and FQNNGV. This CDR3 is 14 amino acids long. Trimming stripped 3 bases from V and 1 base from J, with 9 bases between. The CDR3 protein is CASSFTGSQETQYF. In DNA form, the CDR3 reads TGTGCCAGCAGCTTTACAGGGTCCCAAGAGACCCAGTACTTC.

V gene TRBV5-1 combines with J gene TRBJ2-5; 10 positions match TRBD1. In germline, CDR1 is SGHRS, CDR2 YFSETQ. V trimming: 3 bases; J trimming: 3 bases; junction bases outside the gene matches: 8. The CDR3 covers 16 residues. This chain's CDR3 is CASSSPVGQGEETQYF. CDR3 nucleotide sequence: TGCGCCAGCAGCTCTCCCGTCGGACAGGGGGAAGAGACCCAGTACTTC.

This chain connects TRBV5-4 to TRBJ1-1; possible D gene TRBD1, 5 bases. Germline CDR1 is SGHNT and CDR2 is YYREEE (reference sequence). The V end lost 4 bases, the J end lost 0 bases, and 13 bases lay between the germline ends. The CDR3 loop spans 15 amino acids. In DNA form, the CDR3 reads TGTGCCAGCAGCCCTCGACAGAGTATGAACACTGAAGCTTTCTTT. This encodes CASSPRQSMNTEAFF.

The CDR3, as DNA: TGTGCCAGCAGTCTCCGGGATACGCAGTATTTT. This sequence encodes CASSLRDTQYF. The V gene is TRBV6-5, the J gene TRBJ2-3, with no clear D. The V gene lost 5 bases and the J gene lost 6 bases, with 6 bases spanning the gap. Germline V gives CDR1 MNHEY, CDR2 SVGAGI. The CDR3 sequence is 11 residues long.

This clone was recorded once. The gene calls are TRBV11-1 and TRBJ1-1, with 7 bases that match TRBD1. Germline V gene data show CDR1 as SGHAT and CDR2 as FQDESV (reference sequence). The trim removed 5 bases at V and 0 bases at J, leaving 12 bases unmatched. This CDR3 is 17 amino acids long. DNA of the CDR3: TGTGCCAGCAGCCCTCACCCCAGGGGGAGATTGAACACTGAAGCTTTCTTT. It specifies CASSPHPRGRLNTEAFF. The full variable domain, in which reference TRBV11-1 and TRBJ1-1 provide the parts outside the CDR3, is EAEVAQSPRYKITEKSQAVAFWCDPISGHATLYWYRQILGQGPELLVQFQDESVVDDSQLPKDRFSAERLKGVDSTLKIQPAELGDSAMYLCASSPHPRGRLNTEAFFGQGTRLTVV.

V is TRBV11-2 and J is TRBJ1-1; D is undetermined. The CDR3 has 13 amino acids. CDR1 SGHAT and CDR2 FQNNGV come from the germline V gene. The germline V and J ends were trimmed by 0 bases and 8 bases, with 10 bases remaining between them. CDR3 bases: TGTGCCAGCAGCTTAGATCGGGAAACGGAAGCTTTCTTT. Its protein product is CASSLDRETEAFF.

The V gene is TRBV18, the J gene TRBJ2-7, with unresolved D. With 2 bases removed from V and 4 bases from J, the gap between germline ends came to 9 bases. The CDR3 covers 13 residues. The germline CDR1 and CDR2 sequences are KGHSH and LQKENI. The CDR3 nucleotides are TGTGCCAGCTCACCAGGGATAGGGTACGAGCAGTACTTC. This codes for CASSPGIGYEQYF.

The CDR3 coding sequence is TGTGCCAGCAGCCGACAGGAATCCTACGAGCAGTACTTC. It specifies CASSRQESYEQYF. The rearrangement links TRBV27 to TRBJ2-7; maybe TRBD1 (6 bases). The CDR3 loop spans 13 amino acids. Germline CDR1 and CDR2: MNHEY and SMNVEV (reference sequence). Deletions cut 6 bases from V and 1 base from J, with 10 bases between.

J is TRBJ1-1 and V is TRBV7-9; no clear D. V dropped 5 bases and J dropped 0 bases, with 13 bases sitting between them. The CDR3 spans 15 residues. Germline CDR1 SEHNR, CDR2 FQNEAQ (reference sequence). The CDR3 loop is CASSPERSVNTEAFF. The CDR3 bases are TGTGCCAGCAGCCCCGAGAGGTCAGTGAACACTGAAGCTTTCTTT.

This clone was observed once. The V and J genes are TRBV9 and TRBJ2-5; D unclear. The germline V and J ends were trimmed by 0 bases and 7 bases, with 13 bases remaining between them. Germline assignment: CDR1 SGDLS and CDR2 YYNGEE. This CDR3 region has 14 residues. The CDR3 DNA reads as TGTGCCAGCAGCGTAGAGGTCGGCCTGAGGACCCAGTACTTC. It codes for CASSVEVGLRTQYF.